This TCR beta chain stems from a study of identical twins. TCRdb ran MiXCR on the 5' RACE reads and lists one entry per CDR3 protein. This sample yields about 200,000 distinct CDR3 sequences, of which around 6.5% are seen a single time; more than 12% belongs to the top ten. Germline V gene data show CDR1 as MGHDK and CDR2 as SYGVNS. This CDR3 comprises 17 residues. V dropped 1 base and J dropped 3; count of bases not matched to a gene: 5. The data also belong to a second study, concerning T cells expressing NK-cell markers. This second study says: Sequencing of TCR beta repertoires drew on sorted CD3+CD56+NKG2C+, CD3+CD56+NKG2C- and CD3+CD56-NKG2C+ T cells.

This sequence joins TRBV25-1 and TRBJ2-1; 11 bases are a match to TRBD2. The sample was CD8+ T cells sorted from blood. This clonotype originated in a woman younger than 35 in good health. CDR3 loop: CASSESPSGRIYNEQFF. The CDR3 DNA sequence: TGTGCCAGCAGTGAATCCCCTAGCGGGAGGATCTACAATGAGCAGTTCTTC. The full variable domain, in which reference TRBV25-1 and TRBJ2-1 provide the parts outside the CDR3, is EADIYQTPRYLVIGTGKKITLECSQTMGHDKMYWYQQDPGMELHLIHYSYGVNSTEKGDLSSESTVSRIRTEHFPLTLESARPSHTSQYLCASSESPSGRIYNEQFFGPGTRLTVL.